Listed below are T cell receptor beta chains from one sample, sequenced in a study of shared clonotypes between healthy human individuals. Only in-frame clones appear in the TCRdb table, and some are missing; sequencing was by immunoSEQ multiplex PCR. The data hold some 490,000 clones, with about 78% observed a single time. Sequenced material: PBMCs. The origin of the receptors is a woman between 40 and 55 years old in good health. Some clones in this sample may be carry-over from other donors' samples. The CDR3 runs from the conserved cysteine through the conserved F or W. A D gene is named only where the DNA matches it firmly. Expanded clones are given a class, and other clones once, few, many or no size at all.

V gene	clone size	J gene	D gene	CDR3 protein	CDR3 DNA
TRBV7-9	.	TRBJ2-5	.	CASSLGPGETQYF	TGTGCCAGCAGCTTAGGGCCGGGGGAGACCCAGTACTTC
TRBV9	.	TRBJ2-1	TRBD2	CASSQTSGTHNEQFF	TGTGCCAGCAGCCAGACTAGCGGGACCCACAATGAGCAGTTCTTC
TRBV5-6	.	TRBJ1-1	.	CASSLDWRGGAEAFF	TGTGCCAGCAGCTTGGACTGGCGAGGGGGGGCGGAAGCTTTCTTT
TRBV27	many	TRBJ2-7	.	CASSPTPGGSSYEQYF	TGTGCCAGCAGCCCCACGCCAGGGGGGAGCTCCTACGAGCAGTACTTC
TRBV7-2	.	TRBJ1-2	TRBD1	CASSLFHRGNGYTF	TGTGCCAGCAGCTTATTCCACAGGGGGAATGGCTACACCTTC
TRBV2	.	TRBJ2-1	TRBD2	CASTLSGRRDNEQFF	TGTGCCAGCACCCTTAGCGGGAGGCGTGACAATGAGCAGTTCTTC
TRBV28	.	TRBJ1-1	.	CASSYRGRNTEAFF	TGTGCCAGCAGTTATCGGGGGAGGAACACTGAAGCTTTCTTT
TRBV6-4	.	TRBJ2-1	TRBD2	CASRPSGSYNEQFF	TGTGCCAGCAGACCCAGCGGGAGTTACAATGAGCAGTTCTTC
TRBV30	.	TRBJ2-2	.	CAWARSGRTGELFF	TGTGCCTGGGCTCGTAGCGGCAGAACCGGGGAGCTGTTTTTT
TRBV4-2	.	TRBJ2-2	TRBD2	CASSQEGLVLAGELFF	TGTGCCAGCAGCCAAGAGGGACTAGTCTTGGCCGGGGAGCTGTTTTTT
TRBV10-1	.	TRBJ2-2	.	CASSESMADETGELFF	TGCGCCAGCAGTGAGTCGATGGCAGATGAAACCGGGGAGCTGTTTTTT
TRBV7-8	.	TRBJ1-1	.	CASSFRGASGTEAFF	TGTGCCAGCAGCTTCCGGGGAGCTTCGGGCACTGAAGCTTTCTTT
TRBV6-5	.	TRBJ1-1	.	CASSFGTRRVTEAFF	TGTGCCAGCAGTTTCGGGACACGACGGGTTACTGAAGCTTTCTTT
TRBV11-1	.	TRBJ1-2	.	CASSSAVNYGYTF	TGTGCCAGCAGCTCAGCTGTAAACTATGGCTACACCTTC